The 30 T cell receptor beta chains below come from one sample, sequenced in a study of T cell repertoires in cytomegalovirus infection. No antigen is known for these receptors. MiXCR, run by TCRdb on the reads, gives a single entry per CDR3 protein. The profile shows 750,000 to 950,000 distinct CDR3 sequences, about 28% of them singletons. Material: cultured CD8+ T cells from PBMCs, obtained from culture after CMV antigen stimulation. Receptor source: a human donor in good health (CMV status not recorded). Some clones in this sample may be carry-over from other donors' samples.

The genes are TRBV28 and TRBJ2-3; D call uncertain. In germline, CDR1 is MDHEN, CDR2 SYDVKM. Trimming took off 4 bases at V and 5 bases at J, with 4 bases between the two ends. The CDR3 totals 11 residues. CDR3 amino acids: CASSSKDTQYF. For the CDR3, the DNA is TGTGCCAGCAGTTCCAAAGATACGCAGTATTTT.

CDR3 region: CASSLALRGGSTDTQYF. CDR3 nucleotide sequence: TGTGCCAGCAGCTTAGCATTGCGGGGTGGTAGCACAGATACGCAGTATTTT. The chain couples TRBV7-9 to TRBJ2-3; maybe TRBD2 (6 bases). V gave up 0 bases and J gave up 0 bases, with 13 bases separating them. Germline V gene lookup returns CDR1 SEHNR and CDR2 FQNEAQ (reference sequence). There are 17 residues in the CDR3.

V and J are TRBV7-9 and TRBJ2-1; D unclear. V lost 5 bases and J lost 5, with 10 bases in between. The germline CDR1 and CDR2 sequences are SEHNR and FQNEAQ (reference sequence). The CDR3 spans 13 residues. The CDR3 protein is CASSVNGDNEQFF. The CDR3, as DNA: TGTGCCAGCAGCGTTAATGGGGACAATGAGCAGTTCTTC.

This clonotype was seen a handful of times. The chain uses TRBV7-6 and TRBJ1-2; TRBD1 matches at 8 bases. This CDR3 has 17 residues. Germline V lookup: CDR1 SGHVS, CDR2 FNYEAQ. The trim removed 5 bases at V and 2 bases at J, leaving 13 bases unmatched. The DNA of the CDR3 is TGTGCCAGCAGCCTAGTCCCACGGACAGGGCTAAACTATGGCTACACCTTC. Translating gives CASSLVPRTGLNYGYTF.

The chain combines TRBV12-3 or TRBV12-4 with TRBJ1-1; D remains unclear. V was cut by 4 bases and J by 3 bases, with 15 bases left in between. The CDR3 spans 15 residues. The CDR3 sequence is CASSSSPDSDTEAFF. CDR3 sequence (DNA): TGTGCCAGCAGTTCTTCTCCGGACTCGGACACTGAAGCTTTCTTT.

The gene calls are TRBV6-5 and TRBJ2-7; no reliable D call. The CDR3 totals 13 residues. CDR1 and CDR2 (germline): MNHEY, SVGAGI. V lost 0 bases and J 5 bases, leaving 8 bases between the germline ends. Written as DNA, the CDR3 is TGTGCCAGCAGTTACTCGGGTGGGAACGAGCAGTACTTC. It translates to CASSYSGGNEQYF.

The V call is TRBV2, the J call TRBJ2-6; no reliable D call. V lost 6 bases and J lost 3, with 12 bases in between. Germline values: CDR1 SNHLY, CDR2 FYNNEI. The CDR3 length is 15 residues. CDR3 nucleotide sequence: TGTGCCAGCAGCCAAGTGGGATTTGGGGCCAACGTCCTGACTTTC. As protein: CASSQVGFGANVLTF. Using reference TRBV2 and TRBJ2-6 for the parts outside the CDR3, the full variable domain is EPEVTQTPSHQVTQMGQEVILRCVPISNHLYFYWYRQILGQKVEFLVSFYNNEISEKSEIFDDQFSVERPDGSNFTLKIRSTKLEDSAMYFCASSQVGFGANVLTFGAGSRLTVL.

The chain joins TRBV7-2 to TRBJ2-5; TRBD2 matches at 7 bases. The CDR3 has 15 amino acids. J was trimmed by 0 bases and V by 7 bases; bases with no gene match: 8. CDR1 and CDR2 from the germline V gene are SGHTA and FQGNSA. CDR3 bases: TGTGCCAGCACCTGGGGGAGGGTGTACCAAGAGACCCAGTACTTC. Its protein product is CASTWGRVYQETQYF.

V gene TRBV12-3 or TRBV12-4 combines with J gene TRBJ2-5, with D perhaps matching TRBD2 (7 bases). Trimming took 6 bases from V and 1 from J, leaving 15 bases between them. The CDR3 consists of 15 residues. The CDR3: CASSPFGGRQETQYF. In DNA form, the CDR3 reads TGTGCCAGCAGCCCTTTCGGGGGGCGCCAAGAGACCCAGTACTTC.

The rearrangement links TRBV6-5 to TRBJ2-2; D ambiguous. The CDR3 is made up of 15 amino acids. The germline CDR1 and CDR2 sequences are MNHEY and SVGAGI. V dropped 4 bases and J dropped 6 bases, with 15 bases sitting between them. CDR3 DNA: TGTGCCAGCAGTTTTCGCAGAGGCAGCGCCGGGGAGCTGTTTTTT. This translates into CASSFRRGSAGELFF.

V and J are TRBV7-8 and TRBJ1-3; no reliable D call. CDR1 is SGHVS, CDR2 FQNEAQ, per germline. This CDR3 spans 16 amino acids. The ends were cut back, 3 bases at V and 0 bases at J, with 12 bases in the middle. The CDR3 loop reads CASSFRSEPSGNTIYF. The CDR3 DNA reads TGTGCCAGCAGCTTCCGGTCGGAGCCCTCTGGAAACACCATATATTTT.

V gene TRBV6-1 combines with J gene TRBJ2-7; a weak D match, TRBD2 (6 bases). The CDR3 totals 14 residues. V was shortened by 3 bases and J by 1 base, with 10 bases between the two germline ends. CDR1 is MNHNS, CDR2 SASEGT, per germline. The CDR3 sequence: CASSDVGGSYEQYF. CDR3 bases: TGTGCCAGCAGTGACGTCGGGGGTTCCTACGAGCAGTACTTC.

This clonotype was seen a few times. This rearrangement joins TRBV12-5 to TRBJ1-6; D is undetermined. The ends were cut back, 3 bases at V and 13 bases at J, with 7 bases in the middle. The CDR3 contains 11 residues. CDR1 LGHNT and CDR2 FRNRAP come from the germline V gene. The CDR3 reads CASGLTHPLHF. CDR3 in DNA: TGTGCTAGTGGTTTAACCCACCCCCTCCACTTT. The full variable domain, rest sourced from reference TRBV12-5 and TRBJ1-6, is DARVTQTPRHKVTEMGQEVTMRCQPILGHNTVFWYRQTMMQGLELLAYFRNRAPLDDSGMPKDRFSAEMPDATLATLKIQPSEPRDSAVYFCASGLTHPLHFGNGTRLTVT.

The rearrangement joins TRBV12-3 or TRBV12-4 to TRBJ2-5; 9 bases line up with TRBD2. This CDR3 region has 16 residues. The trim removed 4 bases at V and 0 bases at J, leaving 6 bases unmatched. The CDR3 DNA follows: TGTGCCAGCAGTTCGCGACTAGCGGAGTACCAAGAGACCCAGTACTTC. The encoded protein is CASSSRLAEYQETQYF.

The V call is TRBV19, the J call TRBJ1-1; D ambiguous. V dropped 5 bases and J dropped 3 bases, with 10 bases sitting between them. CDR1 is LNHDA and CDR2 is SQIVND in the germline V gene (reference sequence). This CDR3 spans 13 amino acids. The CDR3, as DNA: TGTGCCAGTAGTCCTCAGGCGGACACTGAAGCTTTCTTT. Translated, it gives CASSPQADTEAFF.

The chain carries TRBV20-1 and TRBJ1-5, with a tentative D call TRBD1 (5 bases). CDR1 DFQATT and CDR2 SNEGSKA come from the germline V gene (reference sequence). Trimming left V 2 bases short and J 4 bases short, with 12 bases between. The CDR3 totals 14 residues. The DNA for the CDR3 is TGCAGTGCTAGAAGACAGCTCTTGAATCAGCCCCAGCATTTT. This codes for CSARRQLLNQPQHF.

This chain links TRBV6-2 or TRBV6-3 with TRBJ2-1; unclear D gene. Deletions cut 5 bases from V and 6 bases from J, with 11 bases between. The CDR3 is made up of 13 amino acids. Germline V gene sequence: CDR1 MNHEY, CDR2 SVGEGT. CDR3: CASSNPLGNEQFF. Written as DNA, the CDR3 is TGTGCCAGCAGTAACCCCCTAGGCAATGAGCAGTTCTTC.

J is TRBJ2-2 and V is TRBV9, with 10 bases fitting TRBD2. The CDR3 is 16 residues long. The J segment lost 5 bases and the V segment lost 4 bases, leaving 8 bases of the junction unmatched. Germline V gives CDR1 SGDLS, CDR2 YYNGEE. The CDR3 region is CASSSTSGEGTGELFF. Here the CDR3 DNA reads TGTGCCAGCAGCAGTACTAGCGGGGAAGGTACCGGGGAGCTGTTTTTT.

In this sample, this clonotype turned up once. The rearrangement links TRBV6-8 to TRBJ2-7, with 9 positions matching TRBD2. This CDR3 is built from 15 residues. The V gene's germline CDR1 is MNHGY and CDR2 SAAAGT. The trim removed 6 bases at V and 2 bases at J, leaving 8 bases unmatched. CDR3 protein: CASRGLALIAYEQYF. The CDR3 coding sequence is TGTGCCAGCAGGGGACTAGCCCTAATTGCCTACGAGCAGTACTTC.

This clonotype was counted a few times. For the CDR3, the DNA is TGTGCCAGCAGTCCGTCGCGGGGGGTTTACAATGAGCAGTTCTTC. It yields the protein CASSPSRGVYNEQFF. The chain links TRBV28 to TRBJ2-1; TRBD2 agrees at 8 bases. The CDR3 is 15 amino acids. Trimming cost V 5 bases and J 4 bases; bases outside gene matches: 7. Germline CDR1 is MDHEN and CDR2 is SYDVKM. Full variable domain (rest looked up from reference TRBV28 and TRBJ2-1): DVKVTQSSRYLVKRTGEKVFLECVQDMDHENMFWYRQDPGLGLRLIYFSYDVKMKEKGDIPEGYSVSREKKERFSLILESASTNQTSMYLCASSPSRGVYNEQFFGPGTRLTVL.

This clonotype was counted a single time. This may be a read error, as it is one base from a much larger clone. The chain links TRBV7-6 to TRBJ2-7; 11 bases line up with TRBD1. Germline V gene sequence: CDR1 SGHVS, CDR2 FNYEAQ. The length of the CDR3 is 14 residues. CDR3 in DNA: TGTGCCGGCAGCTTAGGGACAGGGGGACGCGAGCAGTACTTC. Residues: CAGSLGTGGREQYF.

The chain is built from TRBV28 and TRBJ2-7; the D gene could be TRBD1 or TRBD2 (5 bases each). Looked up from germline, CDR1 is MDHEN and CDR2 is SYDVKM. Trimming took 6 bases from V and 5 from J, leaving 11 bases between them. This CDR3 region has 12 residues. The CDR3 protein is CASSQGPNEQYV. In DNA form, the CDR3 reads TGTGCCAGCAGCCAGGGACCTAACGAGCAGTACGTC.

This chain uses TRBV12-3 or TRBV12-4 with TRBJ1-1, with no clear D. Deletions cut 7 bases from V and 4 bases from J, with 13 bases between. The CDR3 runs 13 residues. The CDR3 DNA reads TGTGCCAGCATCGGGGTGATGGGCACTGAAGCTTTCTTT. Protein sequence: CASIGVMGTEAFF.

This clonotype was recorded at least ten times. The V and J genes are TRBV4-2 and TRBJ2-2, with 8 bases matching TRBD1. The germline gives CDR1 LGHNA, CDR2 YNFKEQ. Germline trimming cut 1 base from V and 3 bases from J; bases unmatched to any gene: 7. This CDR3 is built from 17 residues. CDR3 nucleotide sequence: TGTGCCAGCAGCCAAGGAGTTAAGACAGGGGACACCGGGGAGCTGTTTTTT. This sequence encodes CASSQGVKTGDTGELFF.

The chain uses TRBV6-2 or TRBV6-3 and TRBJ1-1; D unclear. The CDR3 is 12 amino acids. Germline CDR1 is MNHEY and CDR2 is SVGEGT. Trimming took 10 bases from V and 4 from J, leaving 13 bases between them. CDR3 loop: CATQRAVTEAFF. The CDR3 coding sequence is TGTGCCACCCAAAGGGCGGTCACTGAAGCTTTCTTT.

The CDR3 sequence is CASSKGSPFEAFF. CDR3 bases: TGTGCCAGCAGTAAGGGGTCACCTTTCGAAGCTTTCTTT. This chain uses TRBV3-1 with TRBJ1-1; tentatively, D is TRBD1 (5 bases). The CDR3 is 13 amino acids. Germline CDR1 is LGHDT and CDR2 is YNNKEL (reference sequence). Trimming removed 6 bases from V and 8 bases from J, with 16 bases in between.

This chain links TRBV6-6 with TRBJ1-4; D perhaps matches TRBD1 (5 bases). CDR1 is MNHNY and CDR2 is SVGAGI in the germline V gene (reference sequence). There are 12 residues in the CDR3. Trimming cost V 4 bases and J 8 bases, with 8 bases left between them. The CDR3 sequence: CASSSWGEKLFF. DNA for the CDR3: TGTGCCAGCAGTTCTTGGGGGGAAAAACTGTTTTTT.

In its sample, this clonotype was seen a few times. This chain links TRBV7-6 with TRBJ2-1; no firm D call. V shed 2 bases and J shed 0 bases, with 11 bases lying between them. The CDR3 runs to 16 residues. Germline values: CDR1 SGHVS, CDR2 FNYEAQ. CDR3 in amino acids: CASSLTDWSSYNEQFF. The CDR3 DNA follows: TGTGCCAGCAGCTTAACTGACTGGAGCTCCTACAATGAGCAGTTCTTC.

This clonotype has a handful of counts. The V and J genes are TRBV7-9 and TRBJ1-1; 10 nucleotides line up with TRBD1. V lost 5 bases, J lost 7 bases, and 10 bases stayed unmatched. CDR1 SEHNR and CDR2 FQNEAQ come from the germline V gene (reference sequence). The length of the CDR3 is 15 residues. CDR3: CASSPRDRGTDEAFF. CDR3 coding DNA: TGTGCCAGCAGCCCCCGGGACAGGGGTACTGATGAAGCTTTCTTT.

The rearrangement links TRBV13 to TRBJ1-1; D is possibly TRBD1 (6 bases). This CDR3 has 17 residues. V lost 3 bases, J lost 0 bases, and 17 bases lay in between. The V gene's germline CDR1 is PRHDT and CDR2 FYEKMQ (reference sequence). CDR3 DNA sequence: TGTGCCAGCAGCTTCAATCCGACAGGTTACATGAACACTGAAGCTTTCTTT. Its translation: CASSFNPTGYMNTEAFF. Looking up the rest from reference TRBV13 and TRBJ1-1 gives the full variable domain: AAGVIQSPRHLIKEKRETATLKCYPIPRHDTVYWYQQGPGQDPQFLISFYEKMQSDKGSIPDRFSAQQFSDYHSELNMSSLELGDSALYFCASSFNPTGYMNTEAFFGQGTRLTVV.